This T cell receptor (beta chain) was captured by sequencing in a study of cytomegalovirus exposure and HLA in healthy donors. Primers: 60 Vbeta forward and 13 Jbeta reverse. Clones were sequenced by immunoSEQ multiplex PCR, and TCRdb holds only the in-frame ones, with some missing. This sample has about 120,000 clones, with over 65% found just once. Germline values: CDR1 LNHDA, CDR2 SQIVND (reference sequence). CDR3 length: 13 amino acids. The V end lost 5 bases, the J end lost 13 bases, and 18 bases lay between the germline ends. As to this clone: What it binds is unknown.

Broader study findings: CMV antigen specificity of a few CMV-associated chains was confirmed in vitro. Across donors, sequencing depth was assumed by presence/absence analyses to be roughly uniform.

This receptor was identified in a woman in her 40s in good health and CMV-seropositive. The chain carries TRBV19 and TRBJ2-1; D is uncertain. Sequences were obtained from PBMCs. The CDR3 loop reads CASSPFDKANQFF. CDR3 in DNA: TGTGCCAGTAGTCCCTTCGATAAAGCTAACCAGTTCTTC. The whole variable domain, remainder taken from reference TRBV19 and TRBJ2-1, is DGGITQSPKYLFRKEGQNVTLSCEQNLNHDAMYWYRQDPGQGLRLIYYSQIVNDFQKGDIAEGYSVSREKKESFPLTVTSAQKNPTAFYLCASSPFDKANQFFGPGTRLTVL.